This paragraph reports one TCR beta chain. The data were obtained in a study of blood T cell repertoires in COVID-19. Study-wide background: T cells, B-cell-depleted T cells, or PBMCs supplied cDNA or gDNA.

Profiled with immunoSEQ multiplex PCR; TCRdb holds only in-frame clones, not every one. Here the sample spans fewer than 700,000 clones, 85% to 90% being singletons. The source of this sequence is a woman aged 45-60 years with COVID-19, enrolled during active disease. Sequenced: peripheral blood.

CDR3 sequence (DNA): TGTGCCCCCCAACCGACCCGGGGCACTGAAGCTTTCTTT. Amino acid sequence: CAPQPTRGTEAFF. V is TRBV7-2 and J is TRBJ1-1, with D unresolved. CDR1 is SGHTA and CDR2 is FQGNSA in the germline V gene. The CDR3 spans 13 residues. V dropped 11 bases and J dropped 4 bases, with 17 bases sitting between them.